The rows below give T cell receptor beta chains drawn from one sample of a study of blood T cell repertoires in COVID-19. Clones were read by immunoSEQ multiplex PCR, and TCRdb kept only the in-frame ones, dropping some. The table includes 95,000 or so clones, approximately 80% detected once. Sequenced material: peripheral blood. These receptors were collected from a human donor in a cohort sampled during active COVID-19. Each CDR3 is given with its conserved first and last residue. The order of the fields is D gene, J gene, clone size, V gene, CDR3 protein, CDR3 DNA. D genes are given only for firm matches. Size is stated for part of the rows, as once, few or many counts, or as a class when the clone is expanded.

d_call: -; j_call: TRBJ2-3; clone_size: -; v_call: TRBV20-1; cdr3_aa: CSASGGQGTDTQYF; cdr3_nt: TGCAGTGCTAGTGGGGGGCAGGGGACAGATACGCAGTATTTT
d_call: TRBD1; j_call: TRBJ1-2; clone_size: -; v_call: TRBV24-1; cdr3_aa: CATSGGTGVGYTF; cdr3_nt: TGTGCCACCAGTGGAGGGACAGGGGTTGGCTACACCTTC
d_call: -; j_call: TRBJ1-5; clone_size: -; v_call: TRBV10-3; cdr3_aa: CAARTENQPQHF; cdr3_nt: TGTGCCGCCCGGACAGAGAATCAGCCCCAGCATTTT
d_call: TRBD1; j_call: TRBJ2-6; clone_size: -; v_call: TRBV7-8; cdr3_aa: CATSDRGRTGANVLTF; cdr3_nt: TGTGCCACCTCGGACAGGGGGCGTACTGGGGCCAACGTCCTGACTTTC
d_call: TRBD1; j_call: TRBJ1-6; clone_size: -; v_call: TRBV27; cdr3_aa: CASSVMDRGNSPLHF; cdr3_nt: TGTGCCAGCAGTGTGATGGACAGGGGGAATTCACCCCTCCACTTT
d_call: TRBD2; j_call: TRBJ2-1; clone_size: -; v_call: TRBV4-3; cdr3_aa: CASSQAPSVLAGFQGEQFF; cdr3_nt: TGCGCCAGCAGCCAAGCACCGTCGGTACTAGCGGGGTTCCAGGGGGAGCAGTTCTTC
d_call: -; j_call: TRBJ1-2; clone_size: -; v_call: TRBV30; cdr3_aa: CAWSGGHGAFRDYGYTF; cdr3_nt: TGTGCCTGGAGTGGAGGGCACGGCGCCTTTCGGGACTATGGCTACACCTTC
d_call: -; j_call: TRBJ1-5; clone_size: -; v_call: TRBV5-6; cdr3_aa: CASSLRGYNQPQHF; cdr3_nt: TGTGCCAGCAGCTTGAGAGGGTACAATCAGCCCCAGCATTTT
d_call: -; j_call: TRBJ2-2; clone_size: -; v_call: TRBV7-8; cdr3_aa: CASSHWTVSSTGELFF; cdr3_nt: TGTGCCAGCAGTCATTGGACAGTTAGTTCCACCGGGGAGCTGTTTTTT
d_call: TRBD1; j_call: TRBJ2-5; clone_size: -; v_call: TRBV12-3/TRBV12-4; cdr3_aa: CASSVDRKETQYF; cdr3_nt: TGTGCCAGCAGCGTGGACAGGAAAGAGACCCAGTACTTC
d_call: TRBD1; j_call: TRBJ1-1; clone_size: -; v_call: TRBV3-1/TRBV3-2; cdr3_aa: CASSQGQANTEAFF; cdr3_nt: TGTGCCAGCAGCCAGGGACAGGCAAACACTGAAGCTTTCTTT
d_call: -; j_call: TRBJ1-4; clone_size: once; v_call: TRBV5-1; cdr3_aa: CASSWGTTATNEKLFF; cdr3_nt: TGCGCCAGCAGCTGGGGGACAACCGCAACTAATGAAAAACTGTTTTTT
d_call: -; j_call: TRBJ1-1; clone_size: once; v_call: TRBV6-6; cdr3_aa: CASSYPEMNTEAFF; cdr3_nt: TGTGCCAGCAGTTATCCCGAGATGAACACTGAAGCTTTCTTT
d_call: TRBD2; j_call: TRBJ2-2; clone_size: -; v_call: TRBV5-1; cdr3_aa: CASQGLVVSGELFF; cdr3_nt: TGCGCCAGCCAGGGACTAGTGGTATCCGGGGAGCTGTTTTTT
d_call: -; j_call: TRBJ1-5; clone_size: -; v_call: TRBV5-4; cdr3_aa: CASSYSGDDQPQHF; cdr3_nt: TGTGCCAGCAGCTATTCAGGGGACGATCAGCCCCAGCATTTT
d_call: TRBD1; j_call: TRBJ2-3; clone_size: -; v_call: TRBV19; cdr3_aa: CASRKTGATDTQYF; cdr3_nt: TGTGCCAGTAGAAAGACAGGGGCCACAGATACGCAGTATTTT
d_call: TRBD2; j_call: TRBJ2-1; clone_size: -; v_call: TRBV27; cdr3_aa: CASSWAGTSGGSSYNEQFF; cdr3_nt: TGTGCCAGCAGTTGGGCCGGGACTAGCGGGGGTAGCTCCTACAATGAGCAGTTCTTC
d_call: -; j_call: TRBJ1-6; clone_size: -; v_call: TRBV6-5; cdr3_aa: CASSRDDRRNSPLHF; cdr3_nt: TGTGCCAGCAGTAGGGACGACAGGCGGAATTCACCCCTCCACTTT
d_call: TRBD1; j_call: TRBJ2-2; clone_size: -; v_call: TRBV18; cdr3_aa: CASSPGQAGELFF; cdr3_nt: TGTGCCAGCTCACCAGGACAGGCCGGGGAGCTGTTTTTT
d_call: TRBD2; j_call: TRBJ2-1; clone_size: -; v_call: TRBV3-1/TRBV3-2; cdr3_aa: CASSQALAAPEQFF; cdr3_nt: TGTGCCAGCAGCCAAGCACTAGCGGCGCCTGAGCAGTTCTTC
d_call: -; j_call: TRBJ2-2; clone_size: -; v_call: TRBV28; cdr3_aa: CASNHGGLNTGELFF; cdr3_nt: TGTGCCAGCAACCACGGGGGTTTGAACACCGGGGAGCTGTTTTTT
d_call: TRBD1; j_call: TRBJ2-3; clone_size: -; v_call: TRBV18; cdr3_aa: CASSPRDRVTDTQYF; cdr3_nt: TGTGCCAGCTCACCCCGGGACAGGGTTACAGATACGCAGTATTTT